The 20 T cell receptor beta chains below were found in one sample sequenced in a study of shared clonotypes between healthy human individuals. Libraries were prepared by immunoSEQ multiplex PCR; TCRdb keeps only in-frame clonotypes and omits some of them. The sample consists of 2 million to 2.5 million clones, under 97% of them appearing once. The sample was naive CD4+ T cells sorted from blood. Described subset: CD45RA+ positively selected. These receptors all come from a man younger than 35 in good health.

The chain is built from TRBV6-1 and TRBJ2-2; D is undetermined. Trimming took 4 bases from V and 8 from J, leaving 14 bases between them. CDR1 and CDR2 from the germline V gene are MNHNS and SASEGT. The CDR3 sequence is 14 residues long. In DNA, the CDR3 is TGTGCCAGCAGTGCCCGTACAGAAGGAGGGGAGCTGTTTTTT. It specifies CASSARTEGGELFF.

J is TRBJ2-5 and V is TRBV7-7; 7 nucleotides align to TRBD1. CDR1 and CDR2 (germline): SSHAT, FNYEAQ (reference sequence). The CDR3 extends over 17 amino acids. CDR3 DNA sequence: TGTGCTAGCTTCTACGGAAGAGGGGGCCCGTACCAAGAGACCCAGTACTTC. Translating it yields CASFYGRGGPYQETQYF.

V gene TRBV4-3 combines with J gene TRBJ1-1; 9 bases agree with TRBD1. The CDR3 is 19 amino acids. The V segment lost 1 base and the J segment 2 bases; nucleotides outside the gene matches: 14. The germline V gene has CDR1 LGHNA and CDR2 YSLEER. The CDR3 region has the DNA TGCGCCAGCAGCCAAGTCAAATCAGGGCAGGGACAGGGTAACACTGAAGCTTTCTTT. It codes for CASSQVKSGQGQGNTEAFF.

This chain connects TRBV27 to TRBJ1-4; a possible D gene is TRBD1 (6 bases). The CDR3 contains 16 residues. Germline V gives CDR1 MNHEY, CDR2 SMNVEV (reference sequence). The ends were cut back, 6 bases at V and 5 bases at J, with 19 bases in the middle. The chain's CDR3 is CASSGRLTGGNEKLFF. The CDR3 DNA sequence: TGTGCCAGCAGCGGGAGGCTGACAGGTGGGAATGAAAAACTGTTTTTT.

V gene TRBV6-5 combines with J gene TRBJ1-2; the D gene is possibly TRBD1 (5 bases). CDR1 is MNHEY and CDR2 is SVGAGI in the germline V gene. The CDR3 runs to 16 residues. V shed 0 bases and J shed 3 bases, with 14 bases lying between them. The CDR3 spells CASSYSNSGQYYGYTF. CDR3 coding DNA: TGTGCCAGCAGTTACTCGAATTCAGGACAATACTATGGCTACACCTTC.

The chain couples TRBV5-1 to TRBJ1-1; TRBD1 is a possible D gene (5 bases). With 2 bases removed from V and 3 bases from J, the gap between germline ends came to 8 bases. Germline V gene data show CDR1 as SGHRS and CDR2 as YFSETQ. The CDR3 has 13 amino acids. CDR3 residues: CASSFVRDTEAFF. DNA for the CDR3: TGCGCCAGCAGCTTCGTCAGGGACACTGAAGCTTTCTTT.

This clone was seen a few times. CDR3 region: CASSAGLAGAETQYF. The CDR3 DNA is TGTGCCAGCAGCGCGGGACTAGCGGGAGCAGAGACCCAGTACTTC. The chain uses TRBV7-9 and TRBJ2-5; TRBD2 agrees at 14 bases. CDR1 is SEHNR, CDR2 FQNEAQ, per germline (reference sequence). V dropped 5 bases and J dropped 4; count of bases not matched to a gene: 3. The CDR3 consists of 15 residues.

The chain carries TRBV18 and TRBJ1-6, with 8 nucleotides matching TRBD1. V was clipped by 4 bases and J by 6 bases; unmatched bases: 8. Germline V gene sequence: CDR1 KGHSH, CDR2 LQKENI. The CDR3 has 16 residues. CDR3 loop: CASSLPGGAGNSPLHF. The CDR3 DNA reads TGTGCCAGCTCACTTCCAGGGGGCGCGGGTAATTCACCCCTCCACTTT.

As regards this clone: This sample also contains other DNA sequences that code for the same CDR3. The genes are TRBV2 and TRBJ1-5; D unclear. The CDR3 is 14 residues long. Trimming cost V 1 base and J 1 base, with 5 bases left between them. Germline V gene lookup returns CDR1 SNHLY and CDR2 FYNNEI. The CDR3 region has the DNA TGTGCCAGCAGTGAAGGACGGAGCAATCAGCCCCAGCATTTT. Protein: CASSEGRSNQPQHF.

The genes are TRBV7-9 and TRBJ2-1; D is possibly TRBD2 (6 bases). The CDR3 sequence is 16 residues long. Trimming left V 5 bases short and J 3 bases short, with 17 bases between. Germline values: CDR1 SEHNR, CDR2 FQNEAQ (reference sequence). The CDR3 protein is CASSILTGVSYNEQFF. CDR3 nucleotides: TGTGCCAGCAGCATCCTAACGGGAGTAAGCTACAATGAGCAGTTCTTC.

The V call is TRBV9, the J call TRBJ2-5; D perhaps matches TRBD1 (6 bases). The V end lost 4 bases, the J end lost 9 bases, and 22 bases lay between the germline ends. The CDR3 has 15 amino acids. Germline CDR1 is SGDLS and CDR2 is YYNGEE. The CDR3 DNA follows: TGTGCCAGCAGCCCTCGCCGTGGGCATGAGGGGGCCCAGTACTTC. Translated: CASSPRRGHEGAQYF.

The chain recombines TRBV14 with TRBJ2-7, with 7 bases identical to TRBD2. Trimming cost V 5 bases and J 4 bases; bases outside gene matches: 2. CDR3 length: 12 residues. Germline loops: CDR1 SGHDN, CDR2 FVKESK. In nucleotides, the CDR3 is TGTGCCAGCAGCGTGCGGGGGTACGAGCAGTACTTC. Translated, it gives CASSVRGYEQYF.

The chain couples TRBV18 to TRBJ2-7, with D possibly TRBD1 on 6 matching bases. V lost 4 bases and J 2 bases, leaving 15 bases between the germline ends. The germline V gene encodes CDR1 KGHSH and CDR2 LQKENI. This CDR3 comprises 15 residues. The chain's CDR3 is CASSLGRQDTYEQYF. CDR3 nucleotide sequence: TGTGCCAGCTCACTGGGGAGACAGGATACCTACGAGCAGTACTTC.

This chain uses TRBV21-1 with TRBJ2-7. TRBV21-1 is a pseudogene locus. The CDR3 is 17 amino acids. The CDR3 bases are TGTGCCAGCAGCACCGTTTCAGGGAGGGGGCCTGACTACGAGCAGTACTTC. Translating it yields CASSTVSGRGPDYEQYF.

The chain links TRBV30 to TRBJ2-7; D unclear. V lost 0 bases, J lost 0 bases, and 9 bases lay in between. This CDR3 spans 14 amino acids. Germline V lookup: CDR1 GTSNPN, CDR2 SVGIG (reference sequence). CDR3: CAWSVPSSSYEQYF. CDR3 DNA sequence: TGTGCCTGGAGTGTTCCCTCGAGCTCCTACGAGCAGTACTTC.

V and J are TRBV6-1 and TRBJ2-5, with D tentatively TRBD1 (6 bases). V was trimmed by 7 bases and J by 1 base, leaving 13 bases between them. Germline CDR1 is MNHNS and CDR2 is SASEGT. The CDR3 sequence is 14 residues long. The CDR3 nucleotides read TGTGCCAGCACCTGGACAGAGTTCCAAGAGACCCAGTACTTC. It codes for CASTWTEFQETQYF.

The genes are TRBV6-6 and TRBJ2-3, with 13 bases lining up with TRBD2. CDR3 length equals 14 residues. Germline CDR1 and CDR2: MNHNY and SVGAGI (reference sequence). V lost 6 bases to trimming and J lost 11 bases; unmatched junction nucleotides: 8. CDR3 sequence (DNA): TGTGCCAGCAGCCGCGGACTAGCGGGAGAGGGGCAGTATTTT. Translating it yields CASSRGLAGEGQYF.

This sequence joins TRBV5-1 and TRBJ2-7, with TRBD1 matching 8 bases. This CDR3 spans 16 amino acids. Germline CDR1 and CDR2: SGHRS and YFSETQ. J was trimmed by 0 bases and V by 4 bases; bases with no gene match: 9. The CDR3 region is CASSLGQGFSSYEQYF. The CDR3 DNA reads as TGCGCCAGCAGCCTAGGACAGGGATTCAGCTCCTACGAGCAGTACTTC. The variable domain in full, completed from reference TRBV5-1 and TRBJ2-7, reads KAGVTQTPRYLIKTRGQQVTLSCSPISGHRSVSWYQQTPGQGLQFLFEYFSETQRNKGNFPGRFSGRQFSNSRSEMNVSTLELGDSALYLCASSLGQGFSSYEQYFGPGTRLTVT.

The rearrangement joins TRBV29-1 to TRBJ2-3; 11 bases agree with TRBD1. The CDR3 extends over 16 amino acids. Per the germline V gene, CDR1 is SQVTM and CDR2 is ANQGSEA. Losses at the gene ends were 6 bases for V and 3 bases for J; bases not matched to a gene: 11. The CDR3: CSVNTRDRGLTDTQYF. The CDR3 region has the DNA TGCAGCGTGAATACCCGGGACAGGGGGTTAACAGATACGCAGTATTTT.

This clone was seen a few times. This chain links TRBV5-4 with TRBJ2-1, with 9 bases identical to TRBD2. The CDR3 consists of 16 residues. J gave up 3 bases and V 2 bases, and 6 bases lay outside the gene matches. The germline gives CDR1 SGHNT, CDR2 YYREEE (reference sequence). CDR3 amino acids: CASSFFSGSFYNEQFF. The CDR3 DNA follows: TGTGCCAGCAGCTTTTTTAGCGGGAGTTTCTACAATGAGCAGTTCTTC.